This T cell receptor beta chain was captured by sequencing in a study of shared clonotypes between healthy human individuals. Using immunoSEQ multiplex PCR, the repertoire was profiled, and TCRdb retains in-frame clones only, with some absent. The repertoire has under 850,000 clones, nearly 95% of them found once; the top ten carry approximately 25%. Naive-designated CD8 cells lacked CD45RO, were positively enriched for CCR7, and omitted terminally differentiated effector memory CD45RA+ cells. V shed 6 bases and J shed 1 base, with 11 bases lying between them. This CDR3 contains 15 residues. CDR1 is SGDLS and CDR2 is YYNGEE in the germline V gene.

Sequencing used naive CD8+ T cells sorted from blood. V and J are TRBV9 and TRBJ2-6; D is ambiguous. The TCR sequence derives from a man younger than 45 in good health. The CDR3 bases are TGTGCCAGCAAAGCTCGAGCGTCTGGGGCCAACGTCCTGACTTTC. Amino acid sequence: CASKARASGANVLTF.